The 19 T cell receptor beta chains listed next were all sequenced from one sample in a study of T cell repertoires in cytomegalovirus infection. TCRdb called the reads again in MiXCR, with one record for every CDR3 protein. The sample shows more than 350,000 distinct CDR3 sequences, under 40% of them seen only once. Sequenced input: PBMCs. The receptor source for this set is a human donor in good health (CMV status not recorded). Some clones in this sample may be carry-over from other donors' samples.

This clonotype was observed a handful of times. V usage is TRBV5-1 and J usage is TRBJ1-1; D remains unclear. The CDR3 is 13 residues long. The germline V gene encodes CDR1 SGHRS and CDR2 YFSETQ. Trimming cost V 0 bases and J 8 bases, with 11 bases left between them. CDR3 protein: CASSLEFNREAFF. Written as DNA, the CDR3 is TGCGCCAGCAGCTTGGAGTTTAACAGAGAAGCTTTCTTT.

This clonotype appeared a few times. This chain connects TRBV6-2 or TRBV6-3 to TRBJ1-2, with TRBD1 as a possible D gene (5 bases). The length of the CDR3 is 14 residues. Germline CDR1 is MNHEY and CDR2 is SVGEGT. V was shortened by 7 bases and J by 1 base, with 13 bases between the two germline ends. The CDR3 DNA reads as TGTGCCAGCACCAACTGGGGGAATAACTATGGCTACACCTTC. Translating gives CASTNWGNNYGYTF.

The genes are TRBV6-6 and TRBJ1-5, with D uncertain. The V and J ends lost 5 bases and 0 bases respectively, with 8 bases between them. CDR3 length equals 14 residues. In germline, CDR1 is MNHNY, CDR2 SVGAGI (reference sequence). Here the CDR3 reads CASSPDFSNQPQHF. CDR3 sequence (DNA): TGTGCCAGCAGTCCGGACTTTAGCAATCAGCCCCAGCATTTT.

This chain connects TRBV6-2 or TRBV6-3 to TRBJ1-5; perhaps TRBD1 as D (5 bases). Germline V gene lookup returns CDR1 MNHEY and CDR2 SVGEGT. The CDR3 sequence is 17 residues long. Trimming took off 5 bases at V and 0 bases at J, with 17 bases between the two ends. DNA for the CDR3: TGTGCCAGCAGTCCTCCCACGACAGCGGTTAGCAATCAGCCCCAGCATTTT. Amino acid sequence: CASSPPTTAVSNQPQHF.

The chain is built from TRBV4-3 and TRBJ1-6; 9 nucleotides align to TRBD1. J lost 8 bases, V lost 5 bases, and 7 bases had no gene match. The CDR3 is 15 amino acids. Germline assignment: CDR1 LGHNA and CDR2 YSLEER. CDR3 amino acids: CASSTGTGLDSPLHF. Written as DNA, the CDR3 is TGCGCCAGCAGCACAGGGACAGGGCTCGATTCACCCCTCCACTTT.

The CDR3 DNA is TGCAGTGCTAGGCGGGGTGTAGATACGCAGTATTTT. Its translation is CSARRGVDTQYF. The genes are TRBV20-1 and TRBJ2-3, with D perhaps TRBD2 (6 bases). The germline CDR1 and CDR2 sequences are DFQATT and SNEGSKA (reference sequence). Trimming left V 3 bases short and J 5 bases short, with 9 bases between. The CDR3 runs to 12 residues.

This sequence joins TRBV7-9 and TRBJ1-6; possibly TRBD1 for D (6 bases). Trimming took 7 bases from V and 6 from J, leaving 13 bases between them. The CDR3 loop spans 14 amino acids. The germline gives CDR1 SEHNR, CDR2 FQNEAQ (reference sequence). The CDR3 is CASNRGGFNSPLHF. The CDR3, as DNA: TGTGCCAGCAACCGAGGGGGGTTTAATTCACCCCTCCACTTT.

This clonotype turned up a few times. This sequence joins TRBV29-1 and TRBJ1-1; no reliable D call. Trimming left V 2 bases short and J 1 base short, with 8 bases between. Germline CDR1 is SQVTM and CDR2 is ANQGSEA. The CDR3 consists of 13 residues. CDR3 DNA: TGCAGCGTTGAAACTCAGGCGAACACTGAAGCTTTCTTT. Its protein is CSVETQANTEAFF.

This clonotype was counted ten times or more. This chain links TRBV7-2 with TRBJ2-1; the D gene is possibly TRBD2 (6 bases). Germline V gives CDR1 SGHTA, CDR2 FQGNSA. The V and J ends lost 1 base and 4 bases respectively, with 11 bases between them. The CDR3 consists of 15 residues. Here the CDR3 DNA reads TGTGCCAGCAGCTTAGAGGGACTGACTTACAATGAGCAGTTCTTC. This translates into CASSLEGLTYNEQFF. The variable domain in full, with the rest retrieved from reference TRBV7-2 and TRBJ2-1, is GAGVSQSPSNKVTEKGKDVELRCDPISGHTALYWYRQSLGQGLEFLIYFQGNSAPDKSGLPSDRFSAERTGGSVSTLTIQRTQQEDSAVYLCASSLEGLTYNEQFFGPGTRLTVL.

There are a few counts of this clonotype. The gene calls are TRBV7-2 and TRBJ2-2, with D possibly being TRBD1 or TRBD2 (5 bases each). V was trimmed by 1 base and J by 4 bases, leaving 10 bases between them. This CDR3 has 15 residues. CDR1 is SGHTA and CDR2 is FQGNSA in the germline V gene. The CDR3 region is CASSLVTRGTGELFF. Written as DNA, the CDR3 is TGTGCCAGCAGCTTAGTCACTAGGGGCACCGGGGAGCTGTTTTTT.

A few counts support this clonotype. V is TRBV7-8 and J is TRBJ2-7, with unresolved D. This CDR3 region has 15 residues. Germline V gene data show CDR1 as SGHVS and CDR2 as FQNEAQ. Trimming shortened V by 5 bases and J by 0 bases, and 14 bases separated the two germline ends. DNA for the CDR3: TGTGCCAGCAGCCTGAAGCCCGGAACCTCCTACGAGCAGTACTTC. Translating it yields CASSLKPGTSYEQYF.

This chain joins TRBV28 and TRBJ2-1; D is unclear. Trimming shortened V by 5 bases and J by 10 bases, and 6 bases separated the two germline ends. Germline loops: CDR1 MDHEN, CDR2 SYDVKM. CDR3 length: 10 residues. The CDR3 loop is CASSDREQFF. The CDR3, as DNA: TGTGCCAGCAGTGACCGAGAGCAGTTCTTC. Using reference TRBV28 and TRBJ2-1 for the parts outside the CDR3, the full variable domain is DVKVTQSSRYLVKRTGEKVFLECVQDMDHENMFWYRQDPGLGLRLIYFSYDVKMKEKGDIPEGYSVSREKKERFSLILESASTNQTSMYLCASSDREQFFGPGTRLTVL.

This clonotype has only a few counts. CDR3 DNA: TGTGCCAGCAGTGAATTTGGCCACCAAGGGGGGACCCAGTACTTC. Amino acids: CASSEFGHQGGTQYF. This sequence joins TRBV25-1 and TRBJ2-5; D may be TRBD1 (6 bases). Trimming took 1 base from V and 7 from J, leaving 16 bases between them. CDR3 size: 15 residues. Germline-derived CDR1 and CDR2 are MGHDK and SYGVNS.

This clonotype was seen more than once but under ten times. The genes are TRBV6-2 or TRBV6-3 and TRBJ1-5; a weak D match, TRBD1 (5 bases). The CDR3 runs to 17 residues. V gave up 6 bases and J gave up 8 bases, with 26 bases separating them. The germline V gene encodes CDR1 MNHEY and CDR2 SVGEGT. The CDR3 sequence is CASSHLGLGGALKPQHF. For the CDR3, the DNA is TGTGCCAGCAGCCATCTCGGCCTCGGGGGAGCCCTCAAGCCCCAGCATTTT.

Only a few counts were recorded for this clonotype. CDR3 coding DNA: TGCGCCAGCAGCCTCGGGACGGATACTAACTATGGCTACACCTTC. Its translation: CASSLGTDTNYGYTF. This chain links TRBV4-1 with TRBJ1-2; D possibly corresponds to TRBD1 (5 bases). In germline, CDR1 is MGHRA, CDR2 YSYEKL. The CDR3 contains 15 residues. The germline V and J ends were trimmed by 4 bases and 0 bases, with 12 bases remaining between them.

The sample holds a few counts of this clonotype. The CDR3 loop reads CASSLWAREQFF. Here the CDR3 DNA reads TGTGCCAGCAGTTTATGGGCAAGGGAGCAGTTCTTC. V gene TRBV12-3 or TRBV12-4 combines with J gene TRBJ2-1; no clear D. With 2 bases removed from V and 10 bases from J, the gap between germline ends came to 9 bases. This CDR3 region has 12 residues.

As to this clonotype: This CDR3 is missing its conserved last phenylalanine or tryptophan, likely due to a read error. This chain joins TRBV28 and TRBJ1-6, with D perhaps matching TRBD1 (6 bases). V was pared by 3 bases and J by 0 bases, with 18 bases between. Germline CDR1 and CDR2: MDHEN and SYDVKM. This CDR3 is 19 amino acids long. The CDR3 DNA reads TGTGCCAGCAGTTTCCGACCGCAGGGGAGCAACTCCTATAATTCACCCCTCCACTAT. The encoded protein is CASSFRPQGSNSYNSPLHY.

This clonotype was observed once. Since a much larger clone is just one base distant, this may be a read error. The chain uses TRBV7-6 and TRBJ2-3, with 10 bases that match TRBD2. Germline values: CDR1 SGHVS, CDR2 FNYEAQ. The ends lost 5 bases at V and 10 bases at J; junction bases unmatched: 12. The CDR3 loop spans 15 amino acids. CDR3 amino acids: CASSPRTSGADAQYF. Here the CDR3 DNA reads TGTGCCAGCAGCCCGAGGACTAGCGGCGCGGATGCGCAGTATTTT.

Note on this clonotype: This may arise from a read error, as a much more abundant clone is one base away. The CDR3 does not end in the conserved phenylalanine or tryptophan, so this is likely a read error. The J gene is TRBJ1-2, the V gene TRBV7-2, with 7 bases matching TRBD1. J gave up 8 bases and V 7 bases, and 7 bases lay outside the gene matches. CDR1 is SGHTA and CDR2 is FQGNSA in the germline V gene. This CDR3 spans 12 amino acids. CDR3 DNA sequence: TGTGCCAGCACGCTACAGGGGATCGGCTACACCGTC. This gives the protein CASTLQGIGYTV.